The rows below give T cell receptor beta chains drawn from one sample of a study of T-cell memory formation after mild COVID-19. Via MiXCR, TCRdb re-called the 5' RACE reads, giving one row per CDR3 protein. The sample includes around 310,000 distinct CDR3 sequences, around a fifth seen only once; the top ten take around a fifth. The sequencing input was PBMCs or a T cell subset sorted from them (not recorded which). The receptors originated from a man aged 18 to 30 who had mild COVID-19 (a few samples of this study predate the infection). Cell type and time point are not known. CDR3s include the opening cysteine and the closing phenylalanine or tryptophan. A D gene is named only where the DNA matches it firmly. Only some rows state a clone size, as once, few, many or a class for expanded clones.

v_gene,abundance,j_gene,d_gene,CDR3nt,CDR3aa
TRBV5-1,few,TRBJ2-3,.,TGCGCCAGCTTCCGGGGGCAGGGGATGACAGATACGCAGTATTTT,CASFRGQGMTDTQYF
TRBV4-1,.,TRBJ2-5,TRBD1,TGCGCCAGCAGCCAAGATTTGGGACAGCTAGGAGAGACCCAGTACTTC,CASSQDLGQLGETQYF
TRBV10-2,.,TRBJ1-2,.,TGCGCCAGCAGTGAGTGGCCGTCCGGGTTCGGCTACACCTTC,CASSEWPSGFGYTF
TRBV15,.,TRBJ1-2,.,TGTGCCACCAGCCTTACAGGGAACTATGGCTACACCTTC,CATSLTGNYGYTF
TRBV2,.,TRBJ1-4,.,TGTGCCAGCACCCAAGGGAATAACGAAAAACTGTTTTTT,CASTQGNNEKLFF
TRBV4-3,few,TRBJ1-2,.,TGCGCCAGCAGCCCAATGGCGACGTGCACCTTC,CASSPMATCTF
TRBV20-1,few,TRBJ2-3,.,TGCAGTGCCAGACGGGGGGCGCTGGCAGATACGCAGTATTTT,CSARRGALADTQYF
TRBV2,.,TRBJ2-4,.,TGTGCCAGCAGTGAAGCGGTCCCAGGGGACTTTCAAAACATTCAGTACTTC,CASSEAVPGDFQNIQYF
TRBV4-3,.,TRBJ2-3,.,TGCGCCAGCAGCCAAGAAGGCCGGGGGACGCAGTATTTT,CASSQEGRGTQYF
TRBV5-6,.,TRBJ2-1,.,TGTGCCAGCAGCGACGCGGGCACACTCGGAGAGCAGTTCTTC,CASSDAGTLGEQFF
TRBV5-1,.,TRBJ2-7,TRBD1,TGCGCCAGCCGGGGACAGTTCTACGAGCAGTACTTC,CASRGQFYEQYF